One and the same sample provided the 27 T cell receptor beta chains below, sequenced in a study of molecular identifiers for immune sequencing clone quantification. TCRdb used MiXCR to reprocess the PCR reads, holding one entry per CDR3 protein. The table has 300,000 to 400,000 distinct CDR3 sequences, roughly a quarter seen once. Source material: naive CD8+ T cells from blood, with Jurkat cell RNA spiked in. Subset reported: FACS-sorted CD8+CD4-CCR7+CD45RA+ naive T cells. The receptors shown here come from a human donor in good health. Some libraries in this study had Jurkat cell RNA spiked in.

The V call is TRBV5-5, the J call TRBJ2-1, with D possibly matching TRBD2 (5 bases). CDR1 is SGHKS and CDR2 is YYEKEE in the germline V gene (reference sequence). The CDR3 is made up of 15 amino acids. The CDR3 DNA sequence: TGTGCGACAAGTGACGGGATGGACTCCTACAATGAGCAGTTCTTC. Protein: CATSDGMDSYNEQFF.

The sample holds many counts of this clonotype. The chain couples TRBV5-6 to TRBJ1-1; D unresolved. The CDR3 covers 13 residues. Trimming shortened V by 0 bases and J by 1 base, and 4 bases separated the two germline ends. Germline V gives CDR1 SGHDT, CDR2 YYEEEE. CDR3 DNA sequence: TGTGCCAGCAGCTTGGGGGCGAACACTGAAGCTTTCTTT. Its translation is CASSLGANTEAFF.

This clonotype was seen repeatedly, ten times or more. The genes are TRBV28 and TRBJ2-7; 8 bases map to TRBD2. Germline CDR1 MDHEN, CDR2 SYDVKM. The CDR3 is 14 amino acids. Trimming cost V 5 bases and J 9 bases; bases outside gene matches: 12. The CDR3 DNA follows: TGTGCCAGCAGTCGCCTTCACCAGCGGGAGCCGCAGTACTTC. Protein sequence: CASSRLHQREPQYF.

The chain uses TRBV7-2 and TRBJ2-7; maybe TRBD2 (6 bases). This CDR3 has 14 residues. V lost 4 bases and J 2 bases, leaving 12 bases between the germline ends. Germline CDR1 SGHTA, CDR2 FQGNSA. CDR3 region: CASSWAGGAYEQYF. The CDR3, as DNA: TGTGCCAGCAGCTGGGCGGGCGGGGCCTACGAGCAGTACTTC.

This clonotype was picked up a small number of times. This chain joins TRBV20-1 and TRBJ2-1; D is perhaps TRBD2 (5 bases). Germline V gene sequence: CDR1 DFQATT, CDR2 SNEGSKA (reference sequence). The CDR3 consists of 15 residues. V gave up 4 bases and J gave up 2 bases, with 15 bases separating them. As DNA, the CDR3 is TGCAGTGCTATTGGCCGAGGGAAAGCCTACAATGAGCAGTTCTTC. As protein: CSAIGRGKAYNEQFF.

The DNA for the CDR3 is TGTGCCAGCAGCCGGAAGGGCCAACCGCCTGGAAACACCATATATTTT. This gives the protein CASSRKGQPPGNTIYF. The chain uses TRBV5-4 and TRBJ1-3; D remains unclear. CDR3 length equals 16 residues. Deletions cut 4 bases from V and 2 bases from J, with 16 bases between. The germline V gene encodes CDR1 SGHNT and CDR2 YYREEE (reference sequence).

A note on this clonotype: This may be a read error: a much more frequent sequence differs by one nucleotide. J is TRBJ2-7 and V is TRBV29-1; 7 positions match TRBD1. Germline V gives CDR1 SQVTM, CDR2 ANQGSEA. V was pared by 4 bases and J by 2 bases, with 11 bases of the junction left unmatched. The CDR3 is 15 residues long. CDR3 nucleotide sequence: TGCAGCGTTGGGACCCCCGGGACAGTTACCTACGAGCAGTACTTC. This translates into CSVGTPGTVTYEQYF.

The gene calls are TRBV2 and TRBJ1-1, with D possibly matching TRBD1 (6 bases). Deletions cut 2 bases from V and 4 bases from J, with 14 bases between. In germline, CDR1 is SNHLY, CDR2 FYNNEI. This CDR3 has 15 residues. The CDR3 DNA sequence: TGTGCCAGCAGTGAATTTACAGGGTTGAGCACTGAAGCTTTCTTT. This gives the protein CASSEFTGLSTEAFF.

The rearrangement joins TRBV20-1 to TRBJ2-7, with a possible D match to TRBD1 (5 bases). The CDR3 has 15 amino acids. Germline V gene lookup returns CDR1 DFQATT and CDR2 SNEGSKA (reference sequence). V was clipped by 5 bases and J by 0 bases, with 17 bases between them. The DNA of the CDR3 is TGCAGTGCTCTAGGGGTGGAATCGAACTCCTACGAGCAGTACTTC. Amino acid sequence: CSALGVESNSYEQYF.

This clonotype has more than one count but fewer than ten. V usage is TRBV20-1 and J usage is TRBJ2-3, with D hard to call. In germline, CDR1 is DFQATT, CDR2 SNEGSKA (reference sequence). The CDR3 loop spans 12 amino acids. V lost 0 bases and J lost 8, with 9 bases in between. CDR3 in DNA: TGCAGTGCTAGAGATGGGGAAGGTACGCAGTATTTT. Its protein product is CSARDGEGTQYF.

This clonotype was observed many times. The V call is TRBV4-3, the J call TRBJ1-3, with D perhaps matching TRBD1 (5 bases). Germline CDR1 LGHNA, CDR2 YSLEER. V lost 0 bases and J 4 bases, leaving 13 bases between the germline ends. The CDR3 runs to 16 residues. The CDR3 DNA reads TGCGCCAGCAGCCAAGACGGCAGGACATTAGGAAACACCATATATTTT. Translation gives CASSQDGRTLGNTIYF.

Remarks on this clonotype: This may be a read error, as it is one base from a much larger clone. The rearrangement uses TRBV20-1 and TRBJ2-2, with a possible D match to TRBD2 (5 bases). Germline V CDR1 and CDR2: DFQATT, SNEGSKA (reference sequence). CDR3 size: 13 residues. The CDR3 region has the DNA TGCGGTGCCGGGGATGGGGACACCGGGGAGCTGTTTTTT. This codes for CGAGDGDTGELFF.

This clonotype was recorded only once. This rearrangement joins TRBV18 to TRBJ2-7; unclear D gene. This CDR3 region has 12 residues. Trimming took 2 bases from V and 5 from J, leaving 7 bases between them. Germline CDR1 is KGHSH and CDR2 is LQKENI. This chain's CDR3 is CASSPGSDEQYF. The CDR3 DNA follows: TGTGCCAGCTCACCAGGGTCCGACGAGCAGTACTTC.

The chain is built from TRBV27 and TRBJ1-4, with D possibly being TRBD1 (5 bases). Germline CDR1 MNHEY, CDR2 SMNVEV (reference sequence). V was clipped by 4 bases and J by 5 bases, with 14 bases between them. The CDR3 contains 15 residues. This chain's CDR3 is CASSSHQGRNEKLFF. As DNA, the CDR3 is TGTGCCAGCAGTTCTCACCAGGGAAGAAATGAAAAACTGTTTTTT.

This clonotype was recorded many times. The chain links TRBV12-3 or TRBV12-4 to TRBJ1-4, with D tentatively TRBD1 (5 bases). This CDR3 has 12 amino acids. Trimming pared 6 bases from V and 12 bases from J, leaving 14 bases between. The CDR3, as DNA: TGTGCCAGCAGCCTCGGGGGTGTGGAACTGTTTTTT. It yields the protein CASSLGGVELFF.

Comments on this clonotype: Possible read error: a much larger clone is one base away. The chain joins TRBV4-1 to TRBJ2-7; no firm D call. Germline-derived CDR1 and CDR2 are MGHRA and YSYEKL. The CDR3 extends over 14 amino acids. The ends were cut back, 3 bases at V and 0 bases at J, with 9 bases in the middle. The CDR3 loop is CASSHPEHSYEQYF. DNA for the CDR3: TGCGCCAGCAGCCACCCGGAACACTCCTACGAGCAGTACTTC.

The chain uses TRBV9 and TRBJ2-3; TRBD2 aligns across 7 bases. CDR3 size: 15 residues. CDR1 SGDLS and CDR2 YYNGEE come from the germline V gene. The J segment lost 5 bases and the V segment lost 2 bases, leaving 8 bases of the junction unmatched. The CDR3 sequence: CASSVGGTPKDTQYF. The CDR3 bases are TGTGCCAGCAGCGTCGGGGGGACTCCGAAAGATACGCAGTATTTT.

The chain is built from TRBV14 and TRBJ1-4, with 11 positions matching TRBD1. The germline CDR1 and CDR2 sequences are SGHDN and FVKESK. With 3 bases clipped from V and 8 bases from J, the junction kept 8 bases outside the gene matches. CDR3 size: 16 residues. CDR3 protein: CASSHPGWDRGEKLFF. DNA for the CDR3: TGTGCCAGCAGCCATCCCGGATGGGACAGGGGGGAAAAACTGTTTTTT.

This clonotype was observed a handful of times. V is TRBV6-2 or TRBV6-3 and J is TRBJ2-2; the match to TRBD1 covers 7 bases. The CDR3 runs 16 residues. Germline loops: CDR1 MNHEY, CDR2 SVGEGT. V shed 0 bases, J shed 4 bases, and the junction held 5 bases outside the gene matches. The CDR3 sequence: CASSYSRDSSTGELFF. CDR3 coding DNA: TGTGCCAGCAGTTACTCCCGGGACAGCAGCACCGGGGAGCTGTTTTTT.

About this clonotype: A junction end diverges from the germline sequence, so it may reflect a read error. This chain links TRBV6-2 or TRBV6-3 with TRBJ2-7, with 10 bases aligning to TRBD1. Germline CDR1 is MNHEY and CDR2 is SVGEGT. This CDR3 region has 14 residues. The DNA of the CDR3 is TGTGCCAGCACCACCGGGACAGGGGTCTACGCGCAGTCCTTC. Its translation: CASTTGTGVYAQSF.

The chain carries TRBV4-2 and TRBJ1-5, with D possibly matching TRBD1 (6 bases). The CDR3 sequence is 16 residues long. The V and J ends lost 1 base and 1 base respectively, with 11 bases between them. Per germline, CDR1 LGHNA and CDR2 YNFKEQ. This chain's CDR3 is CASSQATGTSNQPQHF. The CDR3 DNA reads as TGTGCCAGCAGCCAAGCAACAGGGACGAGCAATCAGCCCCAGCATTTT.

This clonotype was detected a few times. The chain carries TRBV9 and TRBJ1-5, with no clear D. Trimming left V 1 base short and J 7 bases short, with 9 bases between. This CDR3 comprises 13 residues. The germline CDR1 and CDR2 sequences are SGDLS and YYNGEE. The CDR3 DNA sequence: TGTGCCAGCAGCGTACGGTCCGGCCAGCCCCAGCATTTT. Translated: CASSVRSGQPQHF.

Regarding this clonotype: An end of the junction does not agree with germline; a read error may underlie this. The chain recombines TRBV6-1 with TRBJ2-1; D remains ambiguous. Germline CDR1 and CDR2: MNHNS and SASEGT. The CDR3 is 14 amino acids. CDR3 residues: CASTERPSYNEQFF. The CDR3 DNA reads as TGTGCCAGCACTGAACGGCCCTCCTACAATGAGCAGTTCTTC.

Concerning this clonotype itself: A much larger clone lies one base from this, so it may be a read error. V gene TRBV7-9 combines with J gene TRBJ2-1; TRBD1 aligns across 8 bases. Germline CDR1 and CDR2: SEHNR and FQNEAQ (reference sequence). V shed 6 bases, J shed 5 bases, and the junction held 15 bases outside the gene matches. The CDR3 extends over 17 amino acids. CDR3 bases: TGTGCCAGCAGTCACTCCGTCGGACAGGGTACCGACAATGAGCAGTTCTTC. As protein: CASSHSVGQGTDNEQFF. Full variable domain (missing parts from reference TRBV7-9 and TRBJ2-1): DTGVSQNPRHKITKRGQNVTFRCDPISEHNRLYWYRQTLGQGPEFLTYFQNEAQLEKSRLLSDRFSAERPKGSFSTLEIQRTEQGDSAMYLCASSHSVGQGTDNEQFFGPGTRLTVL.

This clonotype appeared many times. The chain uses TRBV29-1 and TRBJ2-5, with D hard to call. The CDR3 runs 12 residues. Trimming cost V 2 bases and J 2 bases, with 6 bases left between them. The germline V gene encodes CDR1 SQVTM and CDR2 ANQGSEA. This CDR3 is CSVEKNQETQYF. The CDR3 DNA reads as TGCAGCGTTGAAAAAAATCAAGAGACCCAGTACTTC.

At least ten counts were recorded for this clonotype. CDR3 in DNA: TGTGCCAGCAGTTTGGGGGTTATGAGTGGCTACACCTTC. This sequence encodes CASSLGVMSGYTF. V gene TRBV12-3 or TRBV12-4 combines with J gene TRBJ1-2; maybe TRBD1 (5 bases). V gave up 3 bases and J gave up 7 bases, with 12 bases separating them. The CDR3 has 13 residues.

This clonotype was found many times. V is TRBV5-4 and J is TRBJ1-1; D not resolved. CDR1 and CDR2 from the germline V gene are SGHNT and YYREEE (reference sequence). The length of the CDR3 is 15 residues. Trimming removed 2 bases from V and 1 base from J, with 12 bases in between. For the CDR3, the DNA is TGTGCCAGCAGCTTTGGGGTCTATAAGAACACTGAAGCTTTCTTT. This codes for CASSFGVYKNTEAFF. Filled out from reference TRBV5-4 and TRBJ1-1, the complete variable domain reads ETGVTQSPTHLIKTRGQQVTLRCSSQSGHNTVSWYQQALGQGPQFIFQYYREEENGRGNFPPRFSGLQFPNYSSELNVNALELDDSALYLCASSFGVYKNTEAFFGQGTRLTVV.